The present TCR beta chain was sequenced within a study of T-cell reconstitution after alpha-beta-depleted transplantation in children. Between the trimmed V and J ends, which lost 0 bases and 0 bases, there was a span of 12 bases. Per germline, CDR1 LGHNA and CDR2 YNFKEQ. The CDR3 totals 16 residues. Unique molecular identifiers were incorporated when the TCRbeta library was constructed. MiXCR, run by TCRdb on the PCR reads, gives a single entry per CDR3 protein. The table has 490,000 or so distinct CDR3 sequences, roughly an eighth seen once; the top ten hold around 5.8%. The material was PBMCs from the stem cell graft donor, obtained from the stem cell graft. This chain connects TRBV4-2 to TRBJ2-7; D might be TRBD1 (5 bases). This TCR came from a human donor who donated a stem cell graft to a child with combined immunodeficiency. CDR3 coding DNA: TGTGCCAGCAGCCAAGAAGACAGCCTGAGCTCCTACGAGCAGTACTTC. Translating it yields CASSQEDSLSSYEQYF.